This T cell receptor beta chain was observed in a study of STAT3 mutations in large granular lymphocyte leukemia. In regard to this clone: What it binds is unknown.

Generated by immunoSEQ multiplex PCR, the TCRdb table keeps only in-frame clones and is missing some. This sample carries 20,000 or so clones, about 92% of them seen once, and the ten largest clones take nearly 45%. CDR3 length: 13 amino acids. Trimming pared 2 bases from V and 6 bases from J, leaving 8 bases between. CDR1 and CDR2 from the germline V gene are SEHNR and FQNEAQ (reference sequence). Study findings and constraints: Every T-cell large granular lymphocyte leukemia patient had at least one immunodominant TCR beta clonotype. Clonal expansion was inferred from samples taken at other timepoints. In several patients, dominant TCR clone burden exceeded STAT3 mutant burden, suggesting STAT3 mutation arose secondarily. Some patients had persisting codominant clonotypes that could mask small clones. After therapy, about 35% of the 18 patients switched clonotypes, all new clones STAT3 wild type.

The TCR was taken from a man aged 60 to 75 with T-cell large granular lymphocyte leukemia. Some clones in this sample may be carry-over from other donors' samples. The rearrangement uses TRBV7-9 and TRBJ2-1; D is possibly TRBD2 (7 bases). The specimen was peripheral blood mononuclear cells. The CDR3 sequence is CASSLRGGNEQFF. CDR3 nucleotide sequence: TGTGCCAGCAGCTTAAGGGGGGGCAATGAGCAGTTCTTC. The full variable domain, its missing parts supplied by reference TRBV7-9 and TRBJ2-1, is DTGVSQNPRHKITKRGQNVTFRCDPISEHNRLYWYRQTLGQGPEFLTYFQNEAQLEKSRLLSDRFSAERPKGSFSTLEIQRTEQGDSAMYLCASSLRGGNEQFFGPGTRLTVL.